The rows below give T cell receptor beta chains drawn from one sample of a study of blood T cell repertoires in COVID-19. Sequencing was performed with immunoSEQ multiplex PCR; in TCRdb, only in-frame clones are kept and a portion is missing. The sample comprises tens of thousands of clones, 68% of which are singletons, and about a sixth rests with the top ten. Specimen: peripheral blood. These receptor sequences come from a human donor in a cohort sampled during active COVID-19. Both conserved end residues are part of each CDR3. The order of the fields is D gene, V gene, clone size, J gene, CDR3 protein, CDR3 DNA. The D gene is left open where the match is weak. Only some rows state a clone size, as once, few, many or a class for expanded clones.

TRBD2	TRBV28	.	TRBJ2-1	CATGTSGRANEQFF	TGTGCCACCGGGACTAGCGGGAGGGCCAATGAGCAGTTCTTC
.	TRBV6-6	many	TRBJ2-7	CATGVSYEQYF	TGTGCCACGGGAGTTTCCTACGAGCAGTACTTC
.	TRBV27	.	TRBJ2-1	CASSWTGGAYNEQFF	TGTGCCAGCAGTTGGACTGGCGGGGCCTACAATGAGCAGTTCTTC
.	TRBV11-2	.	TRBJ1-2	CASSLVRSGYGYTF	TGTGCCAGCAGCTTAGTCAGGAGCGGCTATGGCTACACCTTC
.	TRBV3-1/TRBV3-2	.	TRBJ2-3	CASSQSPGKVDTQYF	TGTGCCAGCAGCCAATCTCCGGGGAAAGTAGATACGCAGTATTTT
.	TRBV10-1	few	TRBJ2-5	CASSDGRGRETQYF	TGCGCCAGCAGTGATGGCAGGGGACGCGAGACCCAGTACTTC
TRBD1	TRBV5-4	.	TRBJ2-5	CASSSRTGRQTQYF	TGTGCCAGCAGCTCGCGGACAGGACGGCAGACCCAGTACTTC
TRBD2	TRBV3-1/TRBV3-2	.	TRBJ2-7	CASSPGGSGYEQYF	TGTGCCAGCAGCCCCGGGGGGAGCGGCTACGAGCAGTACTTC
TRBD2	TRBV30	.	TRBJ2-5	CAWRGAGGQETQYF	TGTGCCTGGAGGGGAGCGGGGGGGCAAGAGACCCAGTACTTC
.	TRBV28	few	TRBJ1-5	CASSFGGTSNQPQHF	TGTGCCAGCAGTTTTGGGGGGACGAGCAATCAGCCCCAGCATTTT
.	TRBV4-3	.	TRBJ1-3	CASSQAPPLFRVPLSGNTIYF	TGCGCCAGCAGCCAAGCCCCACCCCTCTTCAGGGTACCTCTCTCTGGAAACACCATATATTTT
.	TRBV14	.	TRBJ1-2	CASSPRGRPINYGYTF	TGTGCCAGCAGCCCCCGCGGCAGACCCATAAACTATGGCTACACCTTC
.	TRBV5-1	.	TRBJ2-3	CASSLARGDTQYF	TGCGCCAGCAGCTTGGCCAGGGGAGATACGCAGTATTTT
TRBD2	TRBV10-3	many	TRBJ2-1	CAISASGSGNEQFF	TGTGCCATCAGTGCCAGCGGGAGCGGTAATGAGCAGTTCTTC
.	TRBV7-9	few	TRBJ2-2	CASSLGALGRQSGELFF	TGTGCCAGCAGCTTGGGGGCCTTAGGTCGTCAGTCCGGGGAGCTGTTTTTT
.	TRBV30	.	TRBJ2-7	CAWSEDSFTYEQYF	TGTGCCTGGAGTGAGGACAGCTTTACCTACGAGCAGTACTTC
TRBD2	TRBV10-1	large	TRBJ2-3	CASSAGTSDSTDTQYF	TGCGCCAGCAGTGCTGGGACTAGCGACTCCACAGATACGCAGTATTTT
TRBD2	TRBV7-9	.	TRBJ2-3	CASSLTSSTTDTQYF	TGTGCCAGCAGCTTGACTAGCAGTACCACAGATACGCAGTATTTT
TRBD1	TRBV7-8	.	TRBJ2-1	CASSTGTVYNEQFF	TGTGCCAGCAGCACTGGGACAGTCTACAATGAGCAGTTCTTC
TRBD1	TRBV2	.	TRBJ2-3	CASSIIQGADTQYF	TGTGCCAGCAGTATAATACAGGGGGCGGATACGCAGTATTTT
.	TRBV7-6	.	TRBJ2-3	CASRGTSSTDTQYF	TGTGCCAGCAGGGGGACAAGTAGCACAGATACGCAGTATTTT
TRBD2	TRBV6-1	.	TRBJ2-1	CASSGTSGAWDYNEQFF	TGTGCCAGCAGTGGGACTAGCGGAGCATGGGACTACAATGAGCAGTTCTTC
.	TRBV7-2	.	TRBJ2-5	CASSSGQQETQYF	TGTGCCAGCAGCTCCGGACAGCAAGAGACCCAGTACTTC
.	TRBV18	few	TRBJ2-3	CASSLAYYGASTDTQYF	TGTGCCAGCTCACTCGCCTACTATGGGGCTAGTACAGATACGCAGTATTTT
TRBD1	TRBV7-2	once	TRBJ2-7	CASSFGQGLQYF	TGTGCCAGCAGCTTTGGACAGGGATTGCAGTACTTC
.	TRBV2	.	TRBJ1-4	CASSGNRVGSTNEKLFF	TGTGCCAGCAGTGGTAACAGAGTAGGATCAACTAATGAAAAACTGTTTTTT
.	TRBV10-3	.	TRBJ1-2	CAISEPRTPYGYTF	TGTGCCATCAGTGAGCCCAGGACACCCTATGGCTACACCTTC
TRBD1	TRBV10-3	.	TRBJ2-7	CAISTDRYEQYF	TGTGCCATCAGCACGGACAGGTACGAGCAGTACTTC
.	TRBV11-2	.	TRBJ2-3	CASSLMASGATDTQYF	TGTGCCAGCAGCTTAATGGCCAGTGGGGCCACAGATACGCAGTATTTT
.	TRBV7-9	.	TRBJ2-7	CASSLGPFSYEQYF	TGTGCCAGCAGCTTAGGTCCATTCTCCTACGAGCAGTACTTC
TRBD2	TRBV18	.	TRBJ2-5	CASSLSAGVGETQYF	TGTGCCAGCTCACTATCGGCGGGAGTAGGGGAGACCCAGTACTTC
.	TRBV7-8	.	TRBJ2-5	CASSLGLEETQYF	TGTGCCAGCAGCTTAGGGCTAGAAGAGACCCAGTACTTC
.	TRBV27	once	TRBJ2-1	CASSLGRVPGHEQFF	TGTGCCAGCAGTCTCGGACGAGTCCCAGGGCATGAGCAGTTCTTC
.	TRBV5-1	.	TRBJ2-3	CASSNQGLSTDTQYF	TGCGCCAGCAGCAATCAGGGTCTGAGCACAGATACGCAGTATTTT
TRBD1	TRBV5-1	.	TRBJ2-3	CASTVGQGAGDTQYF	TGCGCCAGCACGGTTGGGCAGGGGGCAGGAGATACGCAGTATTTT
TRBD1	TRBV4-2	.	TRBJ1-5	CASSQLIPGQGSNQPQHF	TGTGCCAGCAGCCAACTCATTCCGGGACAGGGAAGCAATCAGCCCCAGCATTTT
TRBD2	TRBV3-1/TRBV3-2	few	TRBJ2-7	CASSLSGSSYEQYF	TGTGCCAGCAGCCTTAGCGGGAGTTCTTACGAGCAGTACTTC
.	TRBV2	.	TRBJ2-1	CASSRDSSTNEQFF	TGTGCCAGCAGCCGGGACTCCTCCACCAATGAGCAGTTCTTC
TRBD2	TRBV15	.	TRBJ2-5	CATSRVATSGGLQETQYF	TGTGCCACCAGCAGAGTGGCGACTAGCGGGGGACTCCAAGAGACCCAGTACTTC
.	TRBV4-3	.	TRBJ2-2	CASSQLAFYNTGELFF	TGCGCCAGCAGCCAATTAGCCTTCTATAACACCGGGGAGCTGTTTTTT
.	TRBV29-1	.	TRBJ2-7	CSVGGSKTSSYEQYF	TGCAGCGTTGGAGGGTCAAAGACCAGCTCCTACGAGCAGTACTTC